One and the same sample provided the 8 T cell receptor beta chains below, sequenced in a study of T-cell reconstitution after alpha-beta-depleted transplantation in children. Researchers prepared the TCRbeta library using unique molecular identifiers, the study reports. TCRdb fed the PCR reads into MiXCR, producing one record per CDR3 protein. The data hold about 540,000 distinct CDR3 sequences, with 15% to 20% observed a single time. The sequencing here drew on PBMCs from the stem cell graft donor, taken from the stem cell graft. The receptors come from a human donor who donated a stem cell graft to a child with acute lymphoblastic leukemia.

The V call is TRBV12-3 or TRBV12-4, the J call TRBJ1-3; D gene unclear. V lost 5 bases and J lost 0, with 14 bases in between. The CDR3 runs 16 residues. CDR3 protein: CASSKRWASSGNTIYF. Here the CDR3 DNA reads TGTGCCAGCAGTAAGCGGTGGGCAAGCTCTGGAAACACCATATATTTT.

A few counts support this clonotype. The chain combines TRBV29-1 with TRBJ1-1; D not certain. This CDR3 region has 17 residues. Looked up from germline, CDR1 is SQVTM and CDR2 is ANQGSEA. V lost 0 bases and J lost 1, with 18 bases in between. The CDR3 DNA follows: TGCAGCGTTGAAGATCTTAGGACTCCCAAAGGGAACACTGAAGCTTTCTTT. It yields the protein CSVEDLRTPKGNTEAFF.

The chain carries TRBV4-1 and TRBJ2-2, with 10 bases that match TRBD1. Unmatched junction bases numbered 7, after V lost 11 bases and J lost 4 bases. Germline assignment: CDR1 MGHRA and CDR2 YSYEKL. The length of the CDR3 is 14 residues. The CDR3 nucleotides read TGCGCCGGGGGGACAGGGGAGAGCACCGGGGAGCTGTTTTTT. Translation: CAGGTGESTGELFF.

This chain uses TRBV2 with TRBJ1-1, with D unresolved. Germline CDR1 reads SNHLY; CDR2 reads FYNNEI. Trimming shortened V by 4 bases and J by 1 base, and 13 bases separated the two germline ends. The CDR3 length is 15 residues. The CDR3 loop reads CASSGWTEGNTEAFF. As DNA, the CDR3 is TGTGCCAGCAGTGGATGGACGGAGGGGAACACTGAAGCTTTCTTT. Supplemented by reference TRBV2 and TRBJ1-1, the full variable domain reads EPEVTQTPSHQVTQMGQEVILRCVPISNHLYFYWYRQILGQKVEFLVSFYNNEISEKSEIFDDQFSVERPDGSNFTLKIRSTKLEDSAMYFCASSGWTEGNTEAFFGQGTRLTVV.

This clonotype was counted many times. The V gene is TRBV29-1, the J gene TRBJ2-7, with D hard to call. Trimming cost V 2 bases and J 0 bases, with 5 bases left between them. The CDR3 is 12 amino acids. Germline CDR1 SQVTM, CDR2 ANQGSEA. The CDR3, as DNA: TGCAGCGTTGAACGCGGCTCCTACGAGCAGTACTTC. Amino acid sequence: CSVERGSYEQYF.

This clonotype showed up just a few times. The V call is TRBV6-1, the J call TRBJ2-5; D remains unclear. This CDR3 spans 13 amino acids. With 1 base removed from V and 5 bases from J, the gap between germline ends came to 8 bases. Germline V gene lookup returns CDR1 MNHNS and CDR2 SASEGT. CDR3 bases: TGTGCCAGCAGTGAAGTTCTGAGGGAGACCCAGTACTTC. Protein: CASSEVLRETQYF.

The genes are TRBV5-5 and TRBJ2-1, with D uncertain. The length of the CDR3 is 12 residues. V lost 0 bases and J 8 bases, leaving 6 bases between the germline ends. Germline V gene data show CDR1 as SGHKS and CDR2 as YYEKEE (reference sequence). As DNA, the CDR3 is TGTGCCAGCAGCTTGGCTCGTTATGAGCAGTTCTTC. Its translation is CASSLARYEQFF. The full variable domain, its missing parts supplied by reference TRBV5-5 and TRBJ2-1, is DAGVTQSPTHLIKTRGQQVTLRCSPISGHKSVSWYQQVLGQGPQFIFQYYEKEERGRGNFPDRFSARQFPNYSSELNVNALLLGDSALYLCASSLARYEQFFGPGTRLTVL.

The rearrangement joins TRBV12-3 or TRBV12-4 to TRBJ2-7, with no clear D. V lost 5 bases and J 5 bases, leaving 10 bases between the germline ends. The CDR3 consists of 12 residues. CDR3 nucleotides: TGTGCCAGCAGTCCCTTGTATCACGAGCAGTACTTC. The encoded protein is CASSPLYHEQYF.